This T cell receptor (beta chain) was captured in a study of CD8+ T cells in alopecia areata. In each case, RNA was isolated and then reverse transcribed into cDNA as the sequencing template. The method was immunoSEQ multiplex PCR; TCRdb's version includes in-frame clones alone and lacks a portion of them. The table includes more than 150,000 clones, under 60% detected once. The source material was CD8+ T cells sorted from blood, sampled at week 0. The clonotype comes from a human donor with alopecia areata.

For the CDR3, the DNA is TGCGCCAGCAGCCCCTCGGAGGGGGGCTACGAGCAGTACTTC. Its protein is CASSPSEGGYEQYF. The chain links TRBV4-3 to TRBJ2-7; D might be TRBD1 or TRBD2, each matching 6 bases. V shed 4 bases and J shed 3 bases, with 13 bases lying between them. Germline loops: CDR1 LGHNA, CDR2 YSLEER. The length of the CDR3 is 14 residues.